These 18 T cell receptor beta chains came from one sample sequenced in a study of T-cell memory formation after mild COVID-19. Using its own MiXCR run on the 5' RACE reads, TCRdb lists one record per CDR3 protein. The sample holds about 620,000 distinct CDR3 sequences, about a sixth seen once. Sequenced sample: PBMCs or a T cell subset sorted from them (not recorded which). All receptors come from an adult woman who had mild COVID-19 (a few samples of this study predate the infection). Cell type and time point are not known.

This clonotype was seen a few times. The CDR3 spells CASSVVTGVGDTQYF. CDR3 nucleotide sequence: TGTGCCAGCAGCGTAGTCACGGGAGTCGGAGATACGCAGTATTTT. The V and J genes are TRBV9 and TRBJ2-3; D perhaps matches TRBD2 (6 bases). The V and J ends lost 0 bases and 5 bases respectively, with 13 bases between them. Germline V gene data show CDR1 as SGDLS and CDR2 as YYNGEE. This CDR3 has 15 amino acids.

This clonotype showed up many times. V gene TRBV9 combines with J gene TRBJ2-1; D remains ambiguous. CDR1 SGDLS and CDR2 YYNGEE come from the germline V gene. This CDR3 is 15 amino acids long. Trimming took off 3 bases at V and 7 bases at J, with 17 bases between the two ends. CDR3 region: CASSGFPEANNEQFF. Here the CDR3 DNA reads TGTGCCAGCAGCGGTTTCCCCGAGGCGAATAATGAGCAGTTCTTC.

The rearrangement links TRBV5-1 to TRBJ2-3; TRBD1 might be the D (6 bases). Trimming stripped 4 bases from V and 3 bases from J, with 18 bases between. From germline, CDR1 is SGHRS and CDR2 YFSETQ. The CDR3 totals 16 residues. The CDR3 protein is CASSPPGASRTDTQYF. The DNA for the CDR3 is TGCGCCAGCAGCCCGCCAGGGGCCAGTAGGACAGATACGCAGTATTTT.

The chain uses TRBV6-2 or TRBV6-3 and TRBJ2-1; 10 positions match TRBD1. The CDR3 contains 15 residues. J was trimmed by 7 bases and V by 6 bases; bases with no gene match: 9. Germline CDR1 reads MNHEY; CDR2 reads SVGEGT. CDR3 DNA: TGTGCCAGCAGGGAACCGGGACAGGGGAGGAATGAGCAGTTCTTC. Its translation: CASREPGQGRNEQFF.

This sequence joins TRBV20-1 and TRBJ2-5, with a weak D call TRBD2 (6 bases). With 5 bases removed from V and 5 bases from J, the gap between germline ends came to 15 bases. Germline values: CDR1 DFQATT, CDR2 SNEGSKA (reference sequence). This CDR3 region has 13 residues. CDR3 bases: TGCAGTGCTTACTTGGGAGGAGGGGAGACCCAGTACTTC. Protein: CSAYLGGGETQYF.

The chain employs TRBV12-3 or TRBV12-4 and TRBJ2-1; D is possibly TRBD1 (6 bases). The V and J ends lost 3 bases and 8 bases respectively, with 14 bases between them. This CDR3 region has 14 residues. This CDR3 is CASSFQGTRDEQFF. DNA for the CDR3: TGTGCCAGCAGTTTTCAGGGGACCCGCGATGAGCAGTTCTTC.

This sequence joins TRBV7-9 and TRBJ1-2, with 7 bases that match TRBD1. Germline CDR1 SEHNR, CDR2 FQNEAQ (reference sequence). The ends lost 0 bases at V and 5 bases at J; junction bases unmatched: 6. There are 15 residues in the CDR3. The DNA of the CDR3 is TGTGCCAGCAGCTTAGCGGCGGGGACAGCGTATGGCTACACCTTC. It encodes CASSLAAGTAYGYTF.

This clonotype was seen only a few times. V and J are TRBV6-5 and TRBJ1-5; weak D call: TRBD1 (6 bases). This CDR3 spans 14 amino acids. The V and J ends lost 2 bases and 9 bases respectively, with 14 bases between them. Germline-derived CDR1 and CDR2 are MNHEY and SVGAGI. CDR3 protein: CASSYRGIGGPQHF. CDR3 sequence (DNA): TGTGCCAGCAGTTACAGGGGGATAGGGGGGCCCCAGCATTTT.

This clonotype was counted a few times. The CDR3 sequence is CASSLGGLGPNYGYTF. The CDR3 DNA reads as TGCGCCAGCAGCTTGGGCGGACTGGGACCGAACTATGGCTACACCTTC. V and J are TRBV5-1 and TRBJ1-2; maybe TRBD1 (5 bases). The CDR3 has 16 residues. V was pared by 0 bases and J by 2 bases, with 14 bases between. Germline V gives CDR1 SGHRS, CDR2 YFSETQ. Variable domain in full (rest from reference TRBV5-1 and TRBJ1-2): KAGVTQTPRYLIKTRGQQVTLSCSPISGHRSVSWYQQTPGQGLQFLFEYFSETQRNKGNFPGRFSGRQFSNSRSEMNVSTLELGDSALYLCASSLGGLGPNYGYTFGSGTRLTVV.

This clonotype was observed at least ten times. The rearrangement links TRBV10-3 to TRBJ2-5; 11 bases map to TRBD2. CDR1 and CDR2 (germline): ENHRY, SYGVKD. The CDR3 extends over 18 amino acids. The J segment lost 1 base and the V segment lost 0 bases, leaving 7 bases of the junction unmatched. The CDR3 nucleotides read TGTGCCATCAGTGAGTCTCGACTAGCGGGACCCGGCCAAGAGACCCAGTACTTC. It yields the protein CAISESRLAGPGQETQYF.

The chain joins TRBV7-9 to TRBJ2-5, with D perhaps TRBD1 (6 bases). V lost 5 bases and J 5 bases, leaving 18 bases between the germline ends. CDR3 length: 15 amino acids. Looked up from germline, CDR1 is SEHNR and CDR2 is FQNEAQ (reference sequence). As DNA, the CDR3 is TGTGCCAGCAGCCGTGAAAGAGGGGGATACGAGACCCAGTACTTC. Translating it yields CASSRERGGYETQYF.

This clonotype showed up just a few times. The chain combines TRBV12-3 or TRBV12-4 with TRBJ2-3; tentative D call: TRBD2 (6 bases). V was shortened by 5 bases and J by 2 bases, with 14 bases between the two germline ends. The CDR3 length is 15 residues. This chain's CDR3 is CASSRESGATDTQYF. CDR3 DNA: TGTGCCAGCAGTCGGGAGAGCGGAGCCACAGATACGCAGTATTTT.

This clonotype came up a few times. The chain employs TRBV19 and TRBJ2-5, with D possibly called TRBD1 or TRBD2 (5 bases each). This CDR3 has 15 amino acids. The V gene lost 5 bases and the J gene lost 3 bases, with 16 bases spanning the gap. Germline CDR1 reads LNHDA; CDR2 reads SQIVND (reference sequence). CDR3 nucleotides: TGTGCCAGTAGTCCCGAGGGACGGCCGAAAGAGACCCAGTACTTC. Protein product: CASSPEGRPKETQYF.

This clonotype was counted only a few times. The chain couples TRBV11-2 to TRBJ2-7; D ambiguous. The CDR3 runs 15 residues. Trimming removed 3 bases from V and 4 bases from J, with 16 bases in between. Germline V gives CDR1 SGHAT, CDR2 FQNNGV. CDR3 amino acids: CASSLVGVRSYEQYF. The CDR3 DNA is TGTGCCAGCAGCTTGGTTGGCGTCAGGAGTTACGAGCAGTACTTC. The whole variable domain, filled in from reference TRBV11-2 and TRBJ2-7, reads EAGVAQSPRYKIIEKRQSVAFWCNPISGHATLYWYQQILGQGPKLLIQFQNNGVVDDSQLPKDRFSAERLKGVDSTLKIQPAKLEDSAVYLCASSLVGVRSYEQYFGPGTRLTVT.

The table lists this clonotype with a few counts. V gene TRBV5-1 combines with J gene TRBJ1-1, with a weak D call TRBD1 (5 bases). CDR1 SGHRS and CDR2 YFSETQ come from the germline V gene. This CDR3 region has 15 residues. V lost 4 bases and J lost 0, with 13 bases in between. The CDR3 bases are TGCGCCAGCAGCGGGGAGGGGATTATGAACACTGAAGCTTTCTTT. Its protein product is CASSGEGIMNTEAFF.

This clonotype has only a few counts. This chain joins TRBV29-1 and TRBJ1-1; D is perhaps TRBD1 (5 bases). Germline CDR1 reads SQVTM; CDR2 reads ANQGSEA. This CDR3 has 14 amino acids. Trimming cost V 5 bases and J 1 base, with 14 bases left between them. The CDR3 sequence is CSVWVPGRNTEAFF. The CDR3 coding sequence is TGCAGCGTTTGGGTTCCGGGGCGGAACACTGAAGCTTTCTTT.

The chain employs TRBV20-1 and TRBJ1-2, with D possibly matching TRBD1 (5 bases). V was cut by 3 bases and J by 3 bases, with 11 bases left in between. Germline CDR1 and CDR2: DFQATT and SNEGSKA (reference sequence). The CDR3 is 13 amino acids. The CDR3 bases are TGCAGTGCTAGGACAGCCACTGACTATGGCTACACCTTC. This codes for CSARTATDYGYTF.

V is TRBV20-1 and J is TRBJ2-7, with D perhaps matching TRBD1 (6 bases). The CDR3 covers 15 residues. The V end was cut by 0 bases, the J end by 1 base, with 13 bases between. Germline assignment: CDR1 DFQATT and CDR2 SNEGSKA (reference sequence). CDR3 DNA sequence: TGCAGTGCTAGAGAACTCACAGGGATGTCCTACGAGCAGTACTTC. Translation: CSARELTGMSYEQYF.